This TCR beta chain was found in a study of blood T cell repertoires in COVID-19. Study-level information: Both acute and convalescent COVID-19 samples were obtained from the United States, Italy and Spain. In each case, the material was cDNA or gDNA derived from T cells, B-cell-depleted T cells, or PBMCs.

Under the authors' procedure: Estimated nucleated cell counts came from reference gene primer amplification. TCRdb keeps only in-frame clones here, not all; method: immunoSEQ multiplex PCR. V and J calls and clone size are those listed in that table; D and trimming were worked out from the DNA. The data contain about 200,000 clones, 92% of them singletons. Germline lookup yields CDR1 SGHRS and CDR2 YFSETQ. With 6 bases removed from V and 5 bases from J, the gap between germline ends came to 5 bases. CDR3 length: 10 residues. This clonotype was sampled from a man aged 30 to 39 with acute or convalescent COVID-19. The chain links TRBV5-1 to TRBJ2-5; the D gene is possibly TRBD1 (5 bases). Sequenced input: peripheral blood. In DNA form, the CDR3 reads TGCGCCAGCAAGGGGGAGACCCAGTACTTC. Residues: CASKGETQYF.